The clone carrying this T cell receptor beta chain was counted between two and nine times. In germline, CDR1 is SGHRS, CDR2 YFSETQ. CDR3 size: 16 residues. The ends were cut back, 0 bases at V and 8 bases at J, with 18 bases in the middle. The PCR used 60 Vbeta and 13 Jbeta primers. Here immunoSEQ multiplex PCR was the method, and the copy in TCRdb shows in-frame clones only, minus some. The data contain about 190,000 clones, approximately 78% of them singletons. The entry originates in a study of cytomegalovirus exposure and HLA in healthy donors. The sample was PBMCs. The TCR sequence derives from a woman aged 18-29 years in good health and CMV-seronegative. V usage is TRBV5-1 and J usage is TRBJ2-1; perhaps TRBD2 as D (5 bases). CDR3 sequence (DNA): TGCGCCAGCAGCTTGGAGCTAAGCGGTCCAATGGATGAGCAGTTCTTC. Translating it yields CASSLELSGPMDEQFF.